The 13 T cell receptor beta chains below were found in one sample sequenced in a study of T-cell reconstitution after alpha-beta-depleted transplantation in children. A library of TCRbeta sequences, prepared with unique molecular identifiers, was generated. TCRdb independently ran MiXCR on the PCR reads; one entry per CDR3 protein. Among about a million distinct CDR3 sequences listed, around 30% were seen once. The specimen comprised PBMCs, mostly from graft donor cells, sampled 360 days after TCRalphabeta/CD19-depleted stem cell transplant. The receptors were sampled from a boy younger than two who had a stem cell transplant for SCID, so the T cells may come from the graft donor.

The chain joins TRBV29-1 to TRBJ2-3; D ambiguous. The germline CDR1 and CDR2 sequences are SQVTM and ANQGSEA. The CDR3 runs to 15 residues. V was trimmed by 7 bases and J by 0 bases, leaving 17 bases between them. CDR3: CSGNGRTTSTDTQYF. CDR3 nucleotide sequence: TGCAGCGGAAATGGACGGACCACTAGCACAGATACGCAGTATTTT.

The chain is built from TRBV28 and TRBJ2-7; a possible D gene is TRBD1 (7 bases). This CDR3 contains 15 residues. The germline CDR1 and CDR2 sequences are MDHEN and SYDVKM. The V end was cut by 6 bases, the J end by 0 bases, with 15 bases between. CDR3 sequence: CASRSSGGSSYEQYF. The CDR3 DNA is TGTGCCAGCAGATCCTCAGGGGGGAGCTCCTACGAGCAGTACTTC. The whole variable domain, filled in from reference TRBV28 and TRBJ2-7, reads DVKVTQSSRYLVKRTGEKVFLECVQDMDHENMFWYRQDPGLGLRLIYFSYDVKMKEKGDIPEGYSVSREKKERFSLILESASTNQTSMYLCASRSSGGSSYEQYFGPGTRLTVT.

The chain carries TRBV4-2 and TRBJ1-4; 7 nucleotides line up with TRBD1. V trimming: 5 bases; J trimming: 2 bases; junction bases outside the gene matches: 5. CDR1 LGHNA and CDR2 YNFKEQ come from the germline V gene. This CDR3 has 15 residues. This CDR3 is CASSFEGATNEKLFF. CDR3 DNA: TGTGCCAGCAGCTTCGAGGGGGCCACTAATGAAAAACTGTTTTTT.

This clonotype showed up just a few times. This chain connects TRBV5-1 to TRBJ2-6; 8 bases fit TRBD1. The ends lost 0 bases at V and 4 bases at J; junction bases unmatched: 3. Germline CDR1 reads SGHRS; CDR2 reads YFSETQ. The CDR3 is 16 residues long. CDR3 loop: CASSLGGTGGANVLTF. In nucleotides, the CDR3 is TGCGCCAGCAGCTTGGGGGGGACAGGAGGGGCCAACGTCCTGACTTTC.

This clonotype was seen a few times. V is TRBV15 and J is TRBJ2-2; 7 nucleotides align to TRBD1. This CDR3 spans 16 amino acids. The J segment lost 0 bases and the V segment lost 4 bases, leaving 5 bases of the junction unmatched. CDR1 LNHNV and CDR2 YYDKDF come from the germline V gene (reference sequence). DNA of the CDR3: TGTGCCACCAGCATTTCCGGGACAGCGAACACCGGGGAGCTGTTTTTT. Protein sequence: CATSISGTANTGELFF.

The V and J genes are TRBV9 and TRBJ1-4; TRBD1 aligns across 7 bases. Germline CDR1 and CDR2: SGDLS and YYNGEE. The CDR3 sequence is 14 residues long. V shed 3 bases and J 7 bases; nucleotides not matched to a gene: 6. CDR3 residues: CASSGPGGGEKLFF. DNA of the CDR3: TGTGCCAGCAGCGGGCCAGGGGGGGGTGAAAAACTGTTTTTT. Full variable domain (outside the CDR3, taken from reference TRBV9 and TRBJ1-4): DSGVTQTPKHLITATGQRVTLRCSPRSGDLSVYWYQQSLDQGLQFLIQYYNGEERAKGNILERFSAQQFPDLHSELNLSSLELGDSALYFCASSGPGGGEKLFFGSGTQLSVL.

The rearrangement uses TRBV11-1 and TRBJ2-1; 13 bases are a match to TRBD2. The CDR3 consists of 15 residues. The germline V gene has CDR1 SGHAT and CDR2 FQDESV (reference sequence). V was pared by 6 bases and J by 7 bases, with 6 bases of the junction left unmatched. The CDR3 reads CASSRLAGGMNEQFF. CDR3 DNA sequence: TGTGCCAGCAGTCGACTAGCGGGGGGAATGAATGAGCAGTTCTTC.

The chain is built from TRBV4-1 and TRBJ1-2; unclear D gene. The length of the CDR3 is 15 residues. Trimming pared 1 base from V and 3 bases from J, leaving 12 bases between. Germline values: CDR1 MGHRA, CDR2 YSYEKL. CDR3 in DNA: TGCGCCAGCAGCCAAGTTGGGGAGAGCTACTATGGCTACACCTTC. Protein: CASSQVGESYYGYTF.

The table lists this clonotype with a few counts. The chain joins TRBV7-9 to TRBJ2-1; 8 bases match TRBD1. This CDR3 region has 16 residues. Germline assignment: CDR1 SEHNR and CDR2 FQNEAQ (reference sequence). J was trimmed by 4 bases and V by 2 bases; bases with no gene match: 7. The CDR3 DNA reads as TGTGCCAGCAGCTTACCCGGACAGGGTGCTTACAATGAGCAGTTCTTC. It codes for CASSLPGQGAYNEQFF. The full variable domain, completed using reference TRBV7-9 and TRBJ2-1, is DTGVSQNPRHKITKRGQNVTFRCDPISEHNRLYWYRQTLGQGPEFLTYFQNEAQLEKSRLLSDRFSAERPKGSFSTLEIQRTEQGDSAMYLCASSLPGQGAYNEQFFGPGTRLTVL.

This clonotype was recorded once. V is TRBV18 and J is TRBJ2-5, with 7 bases fitting TRBD2. The V and J ends lost 5 bases and 5 bases, in that order; junction bases with no gene match: 2. The CDR3 covers 12 residues. Germline V CDR1 and CDR2: KGHSH, LQKENI. The CDR3, as DNA: TGTGCCAGCTCAACACTAGCGGAGACCCAGTACTTC. Amino acids: CASSTLAETQYF.

This clonotype was seen only a few times. Here the CDR3 DNA reads TGTGCCAGCACTCAAGGAGGGGTACGGGACGAGCAGTACTTC. Encoded protein: CASTQGGVRDEQYF. This chain joins TRBV6-1 and TRBJ2-7; possibly TRBD2 for D (6 bases). CDR3 length: 14 amino acids. The V and J ends lost 7 bases and 5 bases respectively, with 18 bases between them. Germline-derived CDR1 and CDR2 are MNHNS and SASEGT.

The CDR3 region has the DNA TGCGCCAGCACCCGAGGACAGGGGCCCTACGAGCAGTACTTC. Residues: CASTRGQGPYEQYF. The chain uses TRBV10-2 and TRBJ2-7; 9 bases line up with TRBD1. Germline V gives CDR1 WSHSY, CDR2 SAAADI. The CDR3 runs 14 residues. V lost 7 bases to trimming and J lost 2 bases; unmatched junction nucleotides: 6.

This clonotype was seen ten or more times. The chain uses TRBV7-6 and TRBJ2-1, with D perhaps being TRBD1 or TRBD2 (5 bases each). CDR1 and CDR2 (germline): SGHVS, FNYEAQ. V shed 6 bases and J shed 6 bases, with 12 bases lying between them. This CDR3 spans 13 amino acids. The CDR3 sequence is CASSLGPLNEQFF. The CDR3 DNA reads as TGTGCCAGCAGTTTGGGACCACTCAATGAGCAGTTCTTC.